This T cell receptor beta chain was sequenced in a study of CD8+ T cells in alopecia areata. Notes on the study in general: Scalp clonality, together with expanded CD8+ clones among the top 100, fell significantly with tofacitinib.

Treatment: oral pan-JAK inhibitor, 5-10 mg twice daily. Alopecia areata patients provided lesional scalp punch biopsies and peripheral blood. This clone was observed at least ten times. Its specificity is not known. This CDR3 is built from 14 residues. CDR1 and CDR2 from the germline V gene are MGHRA and YSYEKL. Trimming removed 10 bases from V and 5 bases from J, with 20 bases in between. Investigators isolated RNA and reverse transcribed it into cDNA to act as the sequencing template. TCRdb's table, derived via immunoSEQ multiplex PCR, lists solely in-frame clones and lacks some. The table has some 130,000 clones, 53% seen once; the top ten hold around 0.44%.

This sequence was found in a human donor with alopecia areata. The V gene is TRBV4-1, the J gene TRBJ1-1; the D gene is possibly TRBD1 (5 bases). Specimen: CD4+ T cells sorted from blood, collected at week 4, from a patient treated with tofacitinib. CDR3 loop: CATSGPLRGTEAFF. The CDR3, as DNA: TGCGCCACCTCAGGCCCACTAAGGGGAACTGAAGCTTTCTTT.